The rows below give T cell receptor beta chains drawn from one sample of a study of T cell repertoires in cytomegalovirus infection. No antigens are known for them. MiXCR was run by TCRdb on the reads, yielding one entry per CDR3 protein. The sample includes roughly 120,000 distinct CDR3 sequences, 32% of them seen just once. The material was CD8+ T cells from cultured PBMCs, obtained from culture after CMV antigen stimulation. The receptors derive from a human donor in good health (CMV status not recorded). Some clones in this sample may be carry-over from other donors' samples. Both conserved end residues are part of each CDR3. D genes are given only for firm matches. Rows give clone size only sometimes, using once, few, many, or a class for an expanded clone.

d_call: TRBD1; j_call: TRBJ1-4; clone_size: few; cdr3_length: 14; v_call: TRBV7-6; cdr3_nt: TGTGCCAGCAGCTCCGGGACAGGGGATGAAAAACTGTTTTTT; cdr3_aa: CASSSGTGDEKLFF
d_call: TRBD2; j_call: TRBJ2-5; clone_size: NA; cdr3_length: 15; v_call: TRBV4-1; cdr3_nt: TGCGCCAGCAGCCCGTCCGGGGGGAAGGGAGAGACCCAGTACTTC; cdr3_aa: CASSPSGGKGETQYF
d_call: TRBD1; j_call: TRBJ2-7; clone_size: NA; cdr3_length: 15; v_call: TRBV7-8; cdr3_nt: TGTGCCAGCAGCCCGGACAGGGGGGCCCCCTACGAGCAGTACTTC; cdr3_aa: CASSPDRGAPYEQYF
d_call: NA; j_call: TRBJ2-1; clone_size: many; cdr3_length: 15; v_call: TRBV11-2; cdr3_nt: TGTGCCAGCAGCTTAGCCCTCGGCAGTTACAATGAGCAGTTCTTC; cdr3_aa: CASSLALGSYNEQFF
d_call: NA; j_call: TRBJ1-4; clone_size: NA; cdr3_length: 15; v_call: TRBV7-6; cdr3_nt: TGTGCCAGCCACGACCCACAGGGAAAGGATGAAAAACTGTTTTTT; cdr3_aa: CASHDPQGKDEKLFF
d_call: NA; j_call: TRBJ1-1; clone_size: NA; cdr3_length: 12; v_call: TRBV7-2; cdr3_nt: TGTGCCAGCAGCCCGGGATACACTGAAGCTTTCTTT; cdr3_aa: CASSPGYTEAFF
d_call: NA; j_call: TRBJ2-5; clone_size: NA; cdr3_length: 14; v_call: TRBV4-2; cdr3_nt: TGTGCCAGCAGCCGAAACGACGAAAGGGAGACCCAGTACTTC; cdr3_aa: CASSRNDERETQYF
d_call: NA; j_call: TRBJ1-1; clone_size: NA; cdr3_length: 16; v_call: TRBV19; cdr3_nt: TGTGCCAGTACCGACCCCCGGTGGGGGATGAACACTGAAGCTTTCTTT; cdr3_aa: CASTDPRWGMNTEAFF
d_call: TRBD1; j_call: TRBJ2-1; clone_size: few; cdr3_length: 14; v_call: TRBV28; cdr3_nt: TGTGCCAGCAGCCGAGGGGACAGCTACAATGAGCAGTTCTTC; cdr3_aa: CASSRGDSYNEQFF
d_call: NA; j_call: TRBJ1-6; clone_size: NA; cdr3_length: 18; v_call: TRBV7-9; cdr3_nt: TGTGCCAGCAGCTTAGCGTCTTGGAAAAGCTCCTATAATTCACCCCTCCACTTT; cdr3_aa: CASSLASWKSSYNSPLHF
d_call: TRBD1; j_call: TRBJ2-6; clone_size: few; cdr3_length: 18; v_call: TRBV5-1; cdr3_nt: TGCGCCAGCAGCTTGCTAAGTCAGGGGGTTTCTGGGGCCAACGTCCTGACTTTC; cdr3_aa: CASSLLSQGVSGANVLTF
d_call: NA; j_call: TRBJ2-7; clone_size: NA; cdr3_length: 15; v_call: TRBV6-6; cdr3_nt: TGTGCCAGCAGAAAAACCAGGACTAAGGACTACGAGCAGTACTTC; cdr3_aa: CASRKTRTKDYEQYF
d_call: NA; j_call: TRBJ1-1; clone_size: few; cdr3_length: 14; v_call: TRBV11-2; cdr3_nt: TGTGCCAGCAGCTTAGTGCCAGGGAACACTGAAGCTTTCTTT; cdr3_aa: CASSLVPGNTEAFF
d_call: TRBD1; j_call: TRBJ2-1; clone_size: many; cdr3_length: 15; v_call: TRBV4-1; cdr3_nt: TGCGCCAGCAGCCACTCTCAGGGGGCATTCAATGAGCAGTTCTTC; cdr3_aa: CASSHSQGAFNEQFF
d_call: NA; j_call: TRBJ2-7; clone_size: NA; cdr3_length: 15; v_call: TRBV28; cdr3_nt: TGTGCCAGCAGTTTATCCCGCAGGGAGGTAGCCGAGCAGTACTTC; cdr3_aa: CASSLSRREVAEQYF
d_call: NA; j_call: TRBJ2-3; clone_size: few; cdr3_length: 15; v_call: TRBV27; cdr3_nt: TGTGCCAGCAGTTTGGTTGGGGGCGCAACAGATACGCAGTATTTT; cdr3_aa: CASSLVGGATDTQYF
d_call: TRBD2; j_call: TRBJ2-1; clone_size: NA; cdr3_length: 11; v_call: TRBV27; cdr3_nt: TGTGCCAGCAGTCGGGGGGATGAGCAGTTCTTC; cdr3_aa: CASSRGDEQFF
d_call: NA; j_call: TRBJ2-1; clone_size: few; cdr3_length: 15; v_call: TRBV5-6; cdr3_nt: TGTGCCAGCAGCTTGGCCTTGCAGGGGTACAATGAGCAGTTCTTC; cdr3_aa: CASSLALQGYNEQFF
d_call: NA; j_call: TRBJ1-5; clone_size: NA; cdr3_length: 13; v_call: TRBV12-3/TRBV12-4; cdr3_nt: TGTGCCAGCAGCAGTGGGAGCAATCGGCCCCAGCATTTT; cdr3_aa: CASSSGSNRPQHF
d_call: TRBD1; j_call: TRBJ2-7; clone_size: many; cdr3_length: 17; v_call: TRBV7-2; cdr3_nt: TGTGCCAGCAGCTCGCCCACTAGGACAGGGCAGGCCTACGAGCAGTACTTC; cdr3_aa: CASSSPTRTGQAYEQYF
d_call: TRBD2; j_call: TRBJ2-7; clone_size: few; cdr3_length: 13; v_call: TRBV7-6; cdr3_nt: TGTGCCAGCAGCCACGGGACTAGCCTCGAGCAGTACTTC; cdr3_aa: CASSHGTSLEQYF
d_call: TRBD1; j_call: TRBJ1-5; clone_size: NA; cdr3_length: 13; v_call: TRBV19; cdr3_nt: TGTGCCAGTATCCCAGGGGGCGGTCAGCCCCAGCATTTT; cdr3_aa: CASIPGGGQPQHF
d_call: NA; j_call: TRBJ2-7; clone_size: NA; cdr3_length: 12; v_call: TRBV7-3; cdr3_nt: TGTGCCAGCAGCTTAGTTTTCCACGAGCAGTACTTC; cdr3_aa: CASSLVFHEQYF
d_call: TRBD1; j_call: TRBJ2-7; clone_size: NA; cdr3_length: 13; v_call: TRBV10-3; cdr3_nt: TGTGCCATCGCTCGTGACAGGGGCAACGAGCAGTACTTC; cdr3_aa: CAIARDRGNEQYF
d_call: NA; j_call: TRBJ2-2; clone_size: many; cdr3_length: 16; v_call: TRBV7-9; cdr3_nt: TGTGCCAGCAGGGACGACACCTCCTTCAACACCGGGGAGCTGTTTTTT; cdr3_aa: CASRDDTSFNTGELFF
d_call: NA; j_call: TRBJ1-2; clone_size: NA; cdr3_length: 15; v_call: TRBV20-1; cdr3_nt: TGCAGTGCTAGAGATTGGGGGGTTGCTCACTATGGCTACACCTTC; cdr3_aa: CSARDWGVAHYGYTF
d_call: NA; j_call: TRBJ2-4; clone_size: NA; cdr3_length: 12; v_call: TRBV7-9; cdr3_nt: TGTGCCAGCGGGACGGGGGTACCCATTCAGTACTTC; cdr3_aa: CASGTGVPIQYF
d_call: NA; j_call: TRBJ1-5; clone_size: NA; cdr3_length: 16; v_call: TRBV4-1; cdr3_nt: TGCGCCAGCAAGGAGCGAGCTTTATATAGCAATCAGCCCCAGCATTTT; cdr3_aa: CASKERALYSNQPQHF
d_call: NA; j_call: TRBJ2-7; clone_size: few; cdr3_length: 14; v_call: TRBV5-1; cdr3_nt: TGCGCCAGCAGCTTGGAAGGATCCGGGGACGAGCAGTACTTC; cdr3_aa: CASSLEGSGDEQYF
d_call: NA; j_call: TRBJ2-5; clone_size: many; cdr3_length: 12; v_call: TRBV12-3/TRBV12-4; cdr3_nt: TGTGCCAGCAGTCGACAGCTTGCGACCCAGTACTTC; cdr3_aa: CASSRQLATQYF
d_call: NA; j_call: TRBJ1-2; clone_size: NA; cdr3_length: 13; v_call: TRBV12-3/TRBV12-4; cdr3_nt: TGTGCCAGCAGTCCGACAGTAAACTATGGCTACACCTTC; cdr3_aa: CASSPTVNYGYTF
d_call: NA; j_call: TRBJ2-7; clone_size: few; cdr3_length: 13; v_call: TRBV11-2; cdr3_nt: TGTGCCAGCAGCCTTGGGATCTCCTACGAGCAGTACTTC; cdr3_aa: CASSLGISYEQYF
d_call: NA; j_call: TRBJ1-2; clone_size: few; cdr3_length: 12; v_call: TRBV10-3; cdr3_nt: TGTGCCATCAGTGGGCTGAGTTATGGCTACACCTTC; cdr3_aa: CAISGLSYGYTF
d_call: NA; j_call: TRBJ1-2; clone_size: NA; cdr3_length: 14; v_call: TRBV5-4; cdr3_nt: TGTGCCAGCAGCTTTATTCACAGCAACTATGGCTACACCTTC; cdr3_aa: CASSFIHSNYGYTF
d_call: TRBD1; j_call: TRBJ1-3; clone_size: few; cdr3_length: 15; v_call: TRBV6-1; cdr3_nt: TGTGCCAGCAGTATGGACAGGGGGCCTGGAAACACCATATATTTT; cdr3_aa: CASSMDRGPGNTIYF
d_call: NA; j_call: TRBJ2-2; clone_size: NA; cdr3_length: 15; v_call: TRBV2; cdr3_nt: TGTGCCAGCAGCGGACCGGGATCGAACACCGGGGAGCTGTTTTTT; cdr3_aa: CASSGPGSNTGELFF
d_call: NA; j_call: TRBJ1-2; clone_size: NA; cdr3_length: 13; v_call: TRBV7-9; cdr3_nt: TGTGCCACGGGCGTGAAGCAGAAGTATGGCTACACCTTC; cdr3_aa: CATGVKQKYGYTF
d_call: NA; j_call: TRBJ2-2; clone_size: NA; cdr3_length: 16; v_call: TRBV6-2/TRBV6-3; cdr3_nt: TGTGCCAGCAGTATATCGGGACACCTGAACACCGGGGAGCTGTTTTTT; cdr3_aa: CASSISGHLNTGELFF
d_call: TRBD2; j_call: TRBJ2-1; clone_size: many; cdr3_length: 16; v_call: TRBV7-2; cdr3_nt: TGTGCCAGCAGCACCGAGACTAGCGGTTTCTACAATGAGCAGTTCTTC; cdr3_aa: CASSTETSGFYNEQFF
d_call: NA; j_call: TRBJ2-3; clone_size: many; cdr3_length: 15; v_call: TRBV7-8; cdr3_nt: TGTGCCAGCAGCGCACCGGGGCCGAGGGAAGATACGCAGTATTTT; cdr3_aa: CASSAPGPREDTQYF
d_call: NA; j_call: TRBJ1-5; clone_size: NA; cdr3_length: 14; v_call: TRBV12-3/TRBV12-4; cdr3_nt: TGTGCCAGCAGCCCGGTGGGAAGCAATCAGCCCCAGCATTTT; cdr3_aa: CASSPVGSNQPQHF
d_call: NA; j_call: TRBJ2-7; clone_size: NA; cdr3_length: 15; v_call: TRBV6-1; cdr3_nt: TGTGCCAGCAGCGACCTCATGGTACCCTCCTACGAGCAGTACTTC; cdr3_aa: CASSDLMVPSYEQYF
d_call: TRBD1; j_call: TRBJ1-2; clone_size: NA; cdr3_length: 11; v_call: TRBV19; cdr3_nt: TGTGCCGGAAGACAGGGCTATGGCTACACCTTC; cdr3_aa: CAGRQGYGYTF
d_call: NA; j_call: TRBJ2-2; clone_size: NA; cdr3_length: 15; v_call: TRBV11-2; cdr3_nt: TGTGCCAGCAGAAAAAATGCCGGGGGCACCGGGGAGCTGTTTTTT; cdr3_aa: CASRKNAGGTGELFF
d_call: NA; j_call: TRBJ2-5; clone_size: NA; cdr3_length: 15; v_call: TRBV12-3/TRBV12-4; cdr3_nt: TGTGCCAGCAGTCGGAGTTGGGGTAAACAAGAGACCCAGTACTTC; cdr3_aa: CASSRSWGKQETQYF
d_call: NA; j_call: TRBJ1-3; clone_size: NA; cdr3_length: 14; v_call: TRBV3-1; cdr3_nt: TGTGCCAGCAGCCAAACGTCCTCTGGAAACACCATATATTTT; cdr3_aa: CASSQTSSGNTIYF
d_call: TRBD1; j_call: TRBJ1-5; clone_size: few; cdr3_length: 15; v_call: TRBV4-1; cdr3_nt: TGCGCCAGCAGCCAAGAAGGACAGGGATATTCGCCCCAGCATTTT; cdr3_aa: CASSQEGQGYSPQHF
d_call: TRBD1; j_call: TRBJ2-7; clone_size: few; cdr3_length: 14; v_call: TRBV11-2; cdr3_nt: TGTGCCAGCAGCTTTGGGACAGAGAACTACGAGCAGTACTTC; cdr3_aa: CASSFGTENYEQYF
d_call: TRBD1; j_call: TRBJ1-2; clone_size: many; cdr3_length: 13; v_call: TRBV9; cdr3_nt: TGTGCCAGCAGGGGACAGGGGGTATGGGGCTACACCTTC; cdr3_aa: CASRGQGVWGYTF
d_call: TRBD1; j_call: TRBJ2-2; clone_size: NA; cdr3_length: 16; v_call: TRBV4-1; cdr3_nt: TGCGCCAGCAGCCAAATCCTAGGACAGGGCACCGGGGAGCTGTTTTTT; cdr3_aa: CASSQILGQGTGELFF
d_call: NA; j_call: TRBJ2-4; clone_size: NA; cdr3_length: 17; v_call: TRBV7-8; cdr3_nt: TGTGCCAGCAGCCAAGATTCCATCAGGGTGAGCGTGGGGATTCAGTACTTC; cdr3_aa: CASSQDSIRVSVGIQYF
d_call: NA; j_call: TRBJ2-3; clone_size: NA; cdr3_length: 14; v_call: TRBV28; cdr3_nt: TGTGCCAGCAGTTTAGCCCCTAGCACAGATACGCAGTATTTT; cdr3_aa: CASSLAPSTDTQYF
d_call: NA; j_call: TRBJ2-3; clone_size: many; cdr3_length: 18; v_call: TRBV18; cdr3_nt: TGTGCCAGCTCAAACACCCCTCGACAGTTTGTGAGCACAGATACGCAGTATTTT; cdr3_aa: CASSNTPRQFVSTDTQYF
d_call: NA; j_call: TRBJ2-1; clone_size: few; cdr3_length: 13; v_call: TRBV4-1; cdr3_nt: TGCGCCAGCAGCCCGACAGGTTTTCATGAGCAGTTCTTC; cdr3_aa: CASSPTGFHEQFF
d_call: TRBD1; j_call: TRBJ2-1; clone_size: NA; cdr3_length: 16; v_call: TRBV20-1; cdr3_nt: TGCAGTGCTAGGGCCCCCGGGACAGCTCTCGACAATGAGCAGTTCTTC; cdr3_aa: CSARAPGTALDNEQFF
d_call: NA; j_call: TRBJ2-2; clone_size: NA; cdr3_length: 14; v_call: TRBV7-6; cdr3_nt: TGTGCCAGCAGCCCCGAGAGAGTCAGTGGGGAGCTGTTTTTT; cdr3_aa: CASSPERVSGELFF
d_call: NA; j_call: TRBJ2-7; clone_size: few; cdr3_length: 13; v_call: TRBV4-1; cdr3_nt: TGCGCCAGCAGCCAAGATCAGTCCAGCGAGCAGTACTTC; cdr3_aa: CASSQDQSSEQYF
d_call: NA; j_call: TRBJ2-6; clone_size: many; cdr3_length: 17; v_call: TRBV4-1; cdr3_nt: TGCGCCAGCAGCCAAGATCTTCGGGGCGCTGGGGCCAACGTCCTGACTTTC; cdr3_aa: CASSQDLRGAGANVLTF
d_call: NA; j_call: TRBJ1-1; clone_size: NA; cdr3_length: 13; v_call: TRBV6-1; cdr3_nt: TGTGCCAGCAGTTACGAGACAATCGCTGAAGCTTTCTTT; cdr3_aa: CASSYETIAEAFF